This passage covers 10 T cell receptor beta chains from one sample sequenced in a study of CD8 T cells in ankylosing spondylitis. TCRdb recomputed calls from the 5' RACE reads with MiXCR, one row per CDR3 protein. The data show more than 600,000 distinct CDR3 sequences, roughly 19% seen once. Study-level points and caveats: The study identified a TCR beta motif of under 10 highly homologous variants that appeared characteristic of ankylosing spondylitis blood.

Their antigens are not known. Sequences were obtained from blood, either unsorted or a sorted T cell fraction (not recorded which). The source is a male donor with ankylosing spondylitis.

The chain combines TRBV27 with TRBJ1-5; 10 bases match TRBD1. The CDR3 has 16 amino acids. Germline V lookup: CDR1 MNHEY, CDR2 SMNVEV (reference sequence). V lost 6 bases, J lost 1 base, and 6 bases stayed unmatched. The CDR3 DNA reads TGTGCCAGCAGACAGACAGGGGGCAGGAGCAATCAGCCCCAGCATTTT. Its protein product is CASRQTGGRSNQPQHF.

This clonotype occurred once. CDR3 nucleotides: TGCAGTGCTAGAGATGTTTCCGCGGGTACCTACGAGCAGTACTTC. Translation gives CSARDVSAGTYEQYF. This chain links TRBV20-1 with TRBJ2-7; the D gene is possibly TRBD2 (5 bases). The CDR3 sequence is 15 residues long. CDR1 is DFQATT, CDR2 SNEGSKA, per germline (reference sequence). Trimming stripped 0 bases from V and 2 bases from J, with 14 bases between.

This chain joins TRBV3-1 and TRBJ1-1; tentatively, D is TRBD1 (5 bases). Germline V gives CDR1 LGHDT, CDR2 YNNKEL (reference sequence). Trimming left V 3 bases short and J 5 bases short, with 13 bases between. This CDR3 has 14 amino acids. For the CDR3, the DNA is TGTGCCAGCAGCCAGGCAGGGACGGGGACTGAAGCTTTCTTT. Its protein product is CASSQAGTGTEAFF. The whole variable domain, filled in from reference TRBV3-1 and TRBJ1-1, reads DTAVSQTPKYLVTQMGNDKSIKCEQNLGHDTMYWYKQDSKKFLKIMFSYNNKELIINETVPNRFSPKSPDKAHLNLHINSLELGDSAVYFCASSQAGTGTEAFFGQGTRLTVV.

This clonotype was counted many times. The J gene is TRBJ1-1, the V gene TRBV12-3 or TRBV12-4; 9 nucleotides line up with TRBD1. The V gene end was trimmed by 6 bases and the J gene end by 5 bases; junction bases not matched to a gene: 7. The CDR3 extends over 14 amino acids. CDR3 residues: CASSRGTGWTEAFF. The CDR3 bases are TGTGCCAGCAGCCGGGGGACAGGGTGGACTGAAGCTTTCTTT.

The chain carries TRBV5-1 and TRBJ2-3; the D gene is possibly TRBD1 (6 bases). In germline, CDR1 is SGHRS, CDR2 YFSETQ. The CDR3 runs to 13 residues. The V gene lost 5 bases and the J gene lost 4 bases, with 11 bases spanning the gap. The CDR3 coding sequence is TGCGCCAGCAGAACAGGGAACGCAGATACGCAGTATTTT. Its translation: CASRTGNADTQYF.

The chain joins TRBV20-1 to TRBJ2-7; D is unresolved. With 4 bases removed from V and 6 bases from J, the gap between germline ends came to 22 bases. This CDR3 spans 15 amino acids. Germline V CDR1 and CDR2: DFQATT, SNEGSKA (reference sequence). Here the CDR3 reads CSANPSTNIHPEQYF. In DNA, the CDR3 is TGCAGTGCTAACCCTTCCACTAATATTCATCCCGAGCAGTACTTC.

This clonotype occurred a few times. V is TRBV20-1 and J is TRBJ2-3; 15 bases are shared with TRBD2. Trimming cost V 5 bases and J 2 bases; bases outside gene matches: 14. CDR1 and CDR2 (germline): DFQATT, SNEGSKA (reference sequence). The CDR3 extends over 19 amino acids. In DNA, the CDR3 is TGCAGTGCTTCCGCACCCGGGACTAGCGGGGGGCTTTCCACAGATACGCAGTATTTT. Its protein is CSASAPGTSGGLSTDTQYF.

This clonotype was recorded a few times. The rearrangement uses TRBV11-2 and TRBJ2-7; 7 bases are shared with TRBD2. The V gene end was trimmed by 3 bases and the J gene end by 2 bases; junction bases not matched to a gene: 19. The CDR3 totals 19 residues. Germline V gene sequence: CDR1 SGHAT, CDR2 FQNNGV. CDR3 nucleotide sequence: TGTGCCAGCAGCTTCTCTAGCGGCCTTAACTTGAAACCAACCTACGAGCAGTACTTC. The encoded protein is CASSFSSGLNLKPTYEQYF.

This clonotype appeared a few times. V gene TRBV7-7 combines with J gene TRBJ2-1; 9 bases line up with TRBD2. V shed 3 bases, J shed 9 bases, and the junction held 3 bases outside the gene matches. Germline V gene data show CDR1 as SSHAT and CDR2 as FNYEAQ (reference sequence). This CDR3 contains 13 residues. The CDR3 nucleotides are TGTGCCAGCAGCTTTAGCGGGAGTGGTGAGCAGTTCTTC. Translated, it gives CASSFSGSGEQFF.

In its sample, this clonotype was seen a few times. The chain has TRBV5-1 and TRBJ2-5; unclear D gene. From germline, CDR1 is SGHRS and CDR2 YFSETQ. This CDR3 region has 12 residues. V was cut by 3 bases and J by 5 bases, with 8 bases left in between. The CDR3 DNA follows: TGCGCCAGCAGCTACCTCGGGGAGACCCAGTACTTC. This sequence encodes CASSYLGETQYF.